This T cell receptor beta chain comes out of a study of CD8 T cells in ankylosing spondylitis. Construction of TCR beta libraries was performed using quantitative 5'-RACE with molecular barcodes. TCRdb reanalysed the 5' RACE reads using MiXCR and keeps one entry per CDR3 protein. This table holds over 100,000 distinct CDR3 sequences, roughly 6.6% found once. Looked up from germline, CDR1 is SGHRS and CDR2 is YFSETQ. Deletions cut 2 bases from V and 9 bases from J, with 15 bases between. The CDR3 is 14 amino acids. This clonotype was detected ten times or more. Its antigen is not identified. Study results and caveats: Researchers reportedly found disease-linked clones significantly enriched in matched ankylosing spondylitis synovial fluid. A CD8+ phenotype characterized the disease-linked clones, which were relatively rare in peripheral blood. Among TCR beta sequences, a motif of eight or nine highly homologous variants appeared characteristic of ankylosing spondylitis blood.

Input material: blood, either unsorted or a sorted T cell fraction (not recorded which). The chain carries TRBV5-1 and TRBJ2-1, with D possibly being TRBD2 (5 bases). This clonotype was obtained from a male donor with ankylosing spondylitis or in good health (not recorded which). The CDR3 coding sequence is TGCGCCAGCAGCTTCGCGGGCGACATCGGTGAGCAGTTCTTC. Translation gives CASSFAGDIGEQFF.